The TCR beta chain described here comes from a study of blood T cell repertoires in COVID-19. Study overall: Material from acute and convalescent COVID-19 was sourced from the United States, Italy and Spain. PBMCs, B-cell-depleted T cells, or T cells provided the cDNA or gDNA that made up the material.

Methods used by the authors: Nucleated cell counts were estimated from reference gene primer amplification. Assay: immunoSEQ multiplex PCR; the TCRdb copy retains only in-frame clones and omits some. V and J calls and clone size come straight from that table; D and trimming were deduced from the DNA. The sample shows about 61,000 clones, around four fifths of them seen only once. CDR3 length: 16 residues. The germline V gene encodes CDR1 KGHSH and CDR2 LQKENI. V was shortened by 2 bases and J by 0 bases, with 10 bases between the two germline ends. The TCR originated in a man aged 70-80 years with acute or convalescent COVID-19. Input material: peripheral blood. The V call is TRBV18, the J call TRBJ2-2; unclear D gene. CDR3 nucleotides: TGTGCCAGCTCACCAATTACCCTAGCGAACACCGGGGAGCTGTTTTTT. Translated, it gives CASSPITLANTGELFF.